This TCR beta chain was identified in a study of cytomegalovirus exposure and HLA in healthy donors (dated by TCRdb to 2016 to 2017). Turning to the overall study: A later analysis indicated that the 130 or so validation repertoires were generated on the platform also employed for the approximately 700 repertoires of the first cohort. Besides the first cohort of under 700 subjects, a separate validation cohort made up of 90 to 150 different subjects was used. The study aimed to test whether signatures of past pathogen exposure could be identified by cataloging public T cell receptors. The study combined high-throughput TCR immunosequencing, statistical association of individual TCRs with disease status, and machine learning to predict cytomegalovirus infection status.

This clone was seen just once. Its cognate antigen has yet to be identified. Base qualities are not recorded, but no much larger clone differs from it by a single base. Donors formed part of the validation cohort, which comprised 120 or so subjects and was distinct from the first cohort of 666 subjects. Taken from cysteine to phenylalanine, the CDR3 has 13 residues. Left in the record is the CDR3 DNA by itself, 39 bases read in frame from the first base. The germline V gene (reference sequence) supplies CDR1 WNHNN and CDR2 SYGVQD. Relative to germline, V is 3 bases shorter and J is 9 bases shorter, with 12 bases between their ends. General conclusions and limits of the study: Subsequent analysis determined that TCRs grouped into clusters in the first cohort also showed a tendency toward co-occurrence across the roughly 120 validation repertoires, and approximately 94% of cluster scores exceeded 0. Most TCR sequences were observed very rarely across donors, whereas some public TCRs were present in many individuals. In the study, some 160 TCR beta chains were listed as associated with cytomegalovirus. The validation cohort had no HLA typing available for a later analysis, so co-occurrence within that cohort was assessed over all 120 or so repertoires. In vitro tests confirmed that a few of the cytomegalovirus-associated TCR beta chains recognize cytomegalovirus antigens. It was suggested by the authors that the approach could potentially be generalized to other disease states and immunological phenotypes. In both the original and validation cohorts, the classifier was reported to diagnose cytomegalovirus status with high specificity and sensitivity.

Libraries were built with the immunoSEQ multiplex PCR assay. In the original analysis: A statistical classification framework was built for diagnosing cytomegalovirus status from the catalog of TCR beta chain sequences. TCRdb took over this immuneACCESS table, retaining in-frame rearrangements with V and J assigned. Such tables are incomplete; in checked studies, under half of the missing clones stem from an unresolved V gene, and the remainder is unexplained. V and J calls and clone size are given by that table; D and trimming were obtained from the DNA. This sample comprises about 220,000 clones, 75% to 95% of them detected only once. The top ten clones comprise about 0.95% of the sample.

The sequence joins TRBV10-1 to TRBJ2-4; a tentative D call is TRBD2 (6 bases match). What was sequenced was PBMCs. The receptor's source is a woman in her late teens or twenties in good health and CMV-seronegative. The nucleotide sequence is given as TGCGCCAGCAGTGAACTAGCCCGAGGCATTCAGTACTTC. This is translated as CASSELARGIQYF.